The 2 T cell receptor beta chains listed next were all sequenced from one sample in a study of blood T cells in healthy people across ages. For the second PCR, which ran for about 6 to 11 cycles, a sample-barcoded 5' primer and a J-beta primer mix were used. A single record per CDR3 protein comes from TCRdb applying MiXCR to the 5' RACE reads. In the table there are approximately 2,000,000 distinct CDR3 sequences, roughly two fifths of which are singletons. Sequencing was carried out using blood. These receptors were collected from a human donor in good health.

CDR3 protein: CASSLAAGDHGYTF. The CDR3 nucleotides are TGTGCCAGCAGCTTAGCAGCGGGAGACCATGGCTACACCTTC. V is TRBV7-9 and J is TRBJ1-2, with D uncertain. This CDR3 has 14 residues. Germline values: CDR1 SEHNR, CDR2 FQNEAQ (reference sequence). The V end lost 0 bases, the J end lost 6 bases, and 11 bases lay between the germline ends.

This clonotype was detected only a few times. The genes are TRBV9 and TRBJ1-2, with a weak D call TRBD1 (5 bases). Per germline, CDR1 SGDLS and CDR2 YYNGEE. There are 13 residues in the CDR3. Trimming shortened V by 3 bases and J by 4 bases, and 10 bases separated the two germline ends. CDR3 in DNA: TGTGCCAGCAGCGACGGGGGGACCTATGGCTACACCTTC. Its translation: CASSDGGTYGYTF. Using reference TRBV9 and TRBJ1-2 for the parts outside the CDR3, the full variable domain is DSGVTQTPKHLITATGQRVTLRCSPRSGDLSVYWYQQSLDQGLQFLIQYYNGEERAKGNILERFSAQQFPDLHSELNLSSLELGDSALYFCASSDGGTYGYTFGSGTRLTVV.